Shown below are 3 T cell receptor beta chains from a single sample sequenced in a study of technical replicates of blood from several donors. Clones were read by immunoSEQ multiplex PCR, and TCRdb kept only the in-frame ones, dropping some. The table shows under 100,000 clones, with around 94% occurring only once. The sample consisted of T cells isolated from PBMCs. The receptors derive from a human donor in good health.

The chain carries TRBV4-1 and TRBJ1-2; 9 nucleotides align to TRBD1. CDR1 MGHRA and CDR2 YSYEKL come from the germline V gene. J was trimmed by 6 bases and V by 7 bases; bases with no gene match: 15. The CDR3 is made up of 16 amino acids. The CDR3 loop reads CASTLRIDRGLDGYTF. In nucleotides, the CDR3 is TGCGCCAGCACCCTGCGCATTGACAGGGGGTTGGATGGCTACACCTTC.

This chain uses TRBV5-1 with TRBJ1-4, with 8 bases lining up with TRBD1. CDR3 size: 16 residues. The germline CDR1 and CDR2 sequences are SGHRS and YFSETQ. Germline trimming cut 6 bases from V and 7 bases from J; bases unmatched to any gene: 14. The CDR3 protein is CASKAPRGPYGEKLFF. Written as DNA, the CDR3 is TGCGCCAGCAAAGCACCCAGGGGGCCGTACGGTGAAAAACTGTTTTTT.

This clone has only one observation. The genes are TRBV7-9 and TRBJ2-5; D may be TRBD2 (5 bases). CDR3 length equals 13 residues. V lost 0 bases and J lost 3, with 5 bases in between. Germline V gene data show CDR1 as SEHNR and CDR2 as FQNEAQ (reference sequence). In nucleotides, the CDR3 is TGTGCCAGCAGCTTAGCACTAGAAGAGACCCAGTACTTC. Translated: CASSLALEETQYF. Complete variable domain (other parts from reference TRBV7-9 and TRBJ2-5): DTGVSQNPRHKITKRGQNVTFRCDPISEHNRLYWYRQTLGQGPEFLTYFQNEAQLEKSRLLSDRFSAERPKGSFSTLEIQRTEQGDSAMYLCASSLALEETQYFGPGTRLLVL.